A selection of T cell receptor beta chains follows, all from one sample in a study of OX40 agonist ivuxolimab in advanced cancers. Clones were sequenced by immunoSEQ multiplex PCR, and TCRdb holds only the in-frame ones, with some missing. The table has 70,000 or so clones, almost 90% seen once. Sample: CD4+ or CD8+ T cells sorted from blood, taken in a trial of the OX40 agonist ivuxolimab. These receptors were taken from an adult with an advanced solid tumor such as melanoma, head and neck, liver or kidney cancer. CDR3s include the opening cysteine and the closing phenylalanine or tryptophan. The D gene is left open where the match is weak. Clone size is shown for a subset of rows, as once, few, many or a class of expanded clone.

d_gene: NA; abundance: NA; j_gene: TRBJ2-7; v_gene: TRBV6-5; CDR3nt: TGTGCCAGCAGTAGGGGACGATCCTACGAGCAGTACTTC; CDR3aa: CASSRGRSYEQYF
d_gene: NA; abundance: NA; j_gene: TRBJ2-5; v_gene: TRBV7-3; CDR3nt: TGTGCCAGCAGCTTAACTAGGGGAGAGACCCAGTACTTC; CDR3aa: CASSLTRGETQYF
d_gene: TRBD1; abundance: NA; j_gene: TRBJ1-3; v_gene: TRBV15; CDR3nt: TGTGCCACCAGCAGAGATCTTTATCTTCGGGGGGCAGGGGGTGATTCCTCTGGAAACACCATATATTTT; CDR3aa: CATSRDLYLRGAGGDSSGNTIYF
d_gene: NA; abundance: NA; j_gene: TRBJ2-2; v_gene: TRBV29-1; CDR3nt: TGCAGCGTTGAATTTCGTAACACCGGGGAGCTGTTTTTT; CDR3aa: CSVEFRNTGELFF
d_gene: TRBD1; abundance: NA; j_gene: TRBJ1-2; v_gene: TRBV6-5; CDR3nt: TGTGCCAGCAGGATTAACGGGGACAGCTATGGCTACACCTTC; CDR3aa: CASRINGDSYGYTF
d_gene: NA; abundance: NA; j_gene: TRBJ2-4; v_gene: TRBV4-1; CDR3nt: TGCGCCAGCAGCCAAGATAATGTGTCGGGGGCCAAAAACATTCAGTACTTC; CDR3aa: CASSQDNVSGAKNIQYF
d_gene: NA; abundance: NA; j_gene: TRBJ1-1; v_gene: TRBV10-3; CDR3nt: TGTGCCATCAGTGAGCTTCAGGGAGGGGGCACTGAAGCTTTCTTT; CDR3aa: CAISELQGGGTEAFF
d_gene: TRBD2; abundance: NA; j_gene: TRBJ2-1; v_gene: TRBV30; CDR3nt: TGTGCCTGGAGTGTTGGGCTAGCGGGAGAGGTTGAGCAGTTCTTC; CDR3aa: CAWSVGLAGEVEQFF
d_gene: NA; abundance: NA; j_gene: TRBJ2-6; v_gene: TRBV6-1; CDR3nt: TGTGCCAGCAGTGATCACCCTCGCACTGGGGCCAACGTCCTGACTTTC; CDR3aa: CASSDHPRTGANVLTF
d_gene: NA; abundance: NA; j_gene: TRBJ2-7; v_gene: TRBV11-2; CDR3nt: TGTGCCAGCAGCTTAGGACGGGGCGAGCAGTACTTC; CDR3aa: CASSLGRGEQYF
d_gene: NA; abundance: NA; j_gene: TRBJ2-3; v_gene: TRBV5-1; CDR3nt: TGCGCCAGCAGCTCTAGCGGCACAGATACGCAGTATTTT; CDR3aa: CASSSSGTDTQYF
d_gene: TRBD1; abundance: NA; j_gene: TRBJ1-2; v_gene: TRBV18; CDR3nt: TGTGCCAGCTCACAACCCGGACAGGTCTATGGCTACACCTTC; CDR3aa: CASSQPGQVYGYTF
d_gene: NA; abundance: NA; j_gene: TRBJ1-5; v_gene: TRBV5-4; CDR3nt: TGTGCCAGCAGCTCCGCGGGCAACCGGGATCAGCCCCAGCATTTT; CDR3aa: CASSSAGNRDQPQHF
d_gene: TRBD2; abundance: NA; j_gene: TRBJ2-7; v_gene: TRBV7-2; CDR3nt: TGTGCCAGCAGAACCCCTAGCGGGAGATTCTACGAGCAGTACTTC; CDR3aa: CASRTPSGRFYEQYF
d_gene: TRBD2; abundance: NA; j_gene: TRBJ2-7; v_gene: TRBV6-1; CDR3nt: TGTGCCAGCACCACTAGCGGGGGCTACGAGCAGTACTTC; CDR3aa: CASTTSGGYEQYF
d_gene: NA; abundance: few; j_gene: TRBJ1-5; v_gene: TRBV30; CDR3nt: TGTGCCTGGAGCAACGGATTCAATCAGCCCCAGCATTTT; CDR3aa: CAWSNGFNQPQHF
d_gene: TRBD2; abundance: NA; j_gene: TRBJ2-5; v_gene: TRBV18; CDR3nt: TGTGCCAGTCGGTCAGGGACTAAAGAGACCCAGTACTTC; CDR3aa: CASRSGTKETQYF